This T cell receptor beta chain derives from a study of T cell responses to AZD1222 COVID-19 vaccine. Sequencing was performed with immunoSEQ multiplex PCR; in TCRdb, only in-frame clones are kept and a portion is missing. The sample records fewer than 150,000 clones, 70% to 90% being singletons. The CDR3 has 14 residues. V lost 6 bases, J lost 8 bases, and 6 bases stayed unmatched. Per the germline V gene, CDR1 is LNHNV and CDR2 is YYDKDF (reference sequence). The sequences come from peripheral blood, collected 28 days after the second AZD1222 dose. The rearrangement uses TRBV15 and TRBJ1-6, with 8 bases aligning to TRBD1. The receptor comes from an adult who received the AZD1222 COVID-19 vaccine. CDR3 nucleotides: TGTGCCACCAGTCTCGGACAGGGATATTCACCCCTCCACTTT. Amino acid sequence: CATSLGQGYSPLHF. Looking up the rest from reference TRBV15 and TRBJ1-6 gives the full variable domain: DAMVIQNPRYQVTQFGKPVTLSCSQTLNHNVMYWYQQKSSQAPKLLFHYYDKDFNNEADTPDNFQSRRPNTSFCFLDIRSPGLGDTAMYLCATSLGQGYSPLHFGNGTRLTVT.